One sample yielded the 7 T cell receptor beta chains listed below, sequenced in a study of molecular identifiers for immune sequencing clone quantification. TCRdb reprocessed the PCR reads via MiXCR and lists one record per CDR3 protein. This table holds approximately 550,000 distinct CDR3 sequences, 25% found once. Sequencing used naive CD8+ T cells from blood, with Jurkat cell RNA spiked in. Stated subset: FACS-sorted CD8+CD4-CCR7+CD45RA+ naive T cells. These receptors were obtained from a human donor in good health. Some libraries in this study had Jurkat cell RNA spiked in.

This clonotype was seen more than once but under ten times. CDR3 region: CASSQRGGGGTNEQFF. The CDR3 DNA sequence: TGCGCCAGCAGCCAGAGGGGGGGCGGAGGGACAAATGAGCAGTTCTTC. The chain recombines TRBV4-1 with TRBJ2-1; D is possibly TRBD2 (7 bases). In germline, CDR1 is MGHRA, CDR2 YSYEKL. The length of the CDR3 is 16 residues. Trimming pared 3 bases from V and 7 bases from J, leaving 19 bases between.

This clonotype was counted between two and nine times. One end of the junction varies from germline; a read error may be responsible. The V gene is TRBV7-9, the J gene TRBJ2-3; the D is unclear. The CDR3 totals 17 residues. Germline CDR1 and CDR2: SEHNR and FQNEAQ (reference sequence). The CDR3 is CAGSLPNDSLVEDTQYF. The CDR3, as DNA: TGTGCCGGCAGCTTACCGAACGACTCCCTTGTAGAAGATACGCAGTATTTT.

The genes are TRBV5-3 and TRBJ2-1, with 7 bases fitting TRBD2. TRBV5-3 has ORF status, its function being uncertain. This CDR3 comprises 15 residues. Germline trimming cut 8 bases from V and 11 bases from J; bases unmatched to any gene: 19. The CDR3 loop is CASSSRVGGRYKQFF. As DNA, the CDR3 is TGTGCCAGCTCCTCACGGGTTGGCGGGAGATATAAGCAGTTCTTC.

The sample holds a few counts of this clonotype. CDR3 nucleotides: TGTGCCAGCAGCCGGGGGCAGGGAGCTCCAGATACGCAGTATTTT. Translated, it gives CASSRGQGAPDTQYF. The V gene is TRBV11-2, the J gene TRBJ2-3; the D gene could be TRBD1 or TRBD2 (6 bases each). The CDR3 has 15 amino acids. Looked up from germline, CDR1 is SGHAT and CDR2 is FQNNGV. V lost 5 bases and J lost 4, with 16 bases in between.

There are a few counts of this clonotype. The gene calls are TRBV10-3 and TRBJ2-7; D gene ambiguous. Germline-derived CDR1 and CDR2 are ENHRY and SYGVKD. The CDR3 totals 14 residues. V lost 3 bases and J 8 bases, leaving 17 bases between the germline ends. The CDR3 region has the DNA TGTGCCATCAGTGACCCGGACGCTACTGATCAGCAGTACTTC. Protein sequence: CAISDPDATDQQYF.

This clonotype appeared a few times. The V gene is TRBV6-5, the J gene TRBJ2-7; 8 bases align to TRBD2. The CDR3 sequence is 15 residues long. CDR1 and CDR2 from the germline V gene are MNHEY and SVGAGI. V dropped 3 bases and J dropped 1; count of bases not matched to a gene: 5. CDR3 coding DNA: TGTGCCAGCAGTTATTCGGGGGGGCCTTCCTACGAGCAGTACTTC. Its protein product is CASSYSGGPSYEQYF.

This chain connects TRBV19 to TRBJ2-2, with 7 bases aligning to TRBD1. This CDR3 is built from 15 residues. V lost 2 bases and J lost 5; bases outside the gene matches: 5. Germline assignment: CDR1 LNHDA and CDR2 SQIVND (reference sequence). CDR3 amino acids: CASSIRPTGTGELFF. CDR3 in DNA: TGTGCCAGTAGTATACGCCCGACAGGGACCGGGGAGCTGTTTTTT.